The T cell receptor beta chain under discussion was sequenced for a study of T cells in Graves' hyperthyroidism and ophthalmopathy. Diagnoses used clinical symptoms, serum thyroxine and TRAb, thyroid ultrasound and orbital computed tomography. TCR beta CDR3 sequences were amplified from RNA transcripts. Primed by the HTBI set, a first-round RT-PCR was run on the TCR CDR3. TCRdb analysed the multiplex PCR reads with MiXCR anew, one entry per CDR3 protein. The data hold more than 500,000 distinct CDR3 sequences, with 16% observed a single time. This clonotype occurred many times. Germline V gene sequence: CDR1 DFQATT, CDR2 SNEGSKA (reference sequence). The CDR3 spans 11 residues. Trimming removed 6 bases from V and 2 bases from J, with 7 bases in between.

The sequencing input was blood. The receptor was isolated from a woman aged 30 to 39 with Graves' ophthalmopathy. The rearrangement joins TRBV20-1 to TRBJ1-2, with D maybe TRBD1 (6 bases). The CDR3 sequence is CSATGNYGYTF. As DNA, the CDR3 is TGCAGTGCCACAGGGAACTATGGCTACACCTTC.